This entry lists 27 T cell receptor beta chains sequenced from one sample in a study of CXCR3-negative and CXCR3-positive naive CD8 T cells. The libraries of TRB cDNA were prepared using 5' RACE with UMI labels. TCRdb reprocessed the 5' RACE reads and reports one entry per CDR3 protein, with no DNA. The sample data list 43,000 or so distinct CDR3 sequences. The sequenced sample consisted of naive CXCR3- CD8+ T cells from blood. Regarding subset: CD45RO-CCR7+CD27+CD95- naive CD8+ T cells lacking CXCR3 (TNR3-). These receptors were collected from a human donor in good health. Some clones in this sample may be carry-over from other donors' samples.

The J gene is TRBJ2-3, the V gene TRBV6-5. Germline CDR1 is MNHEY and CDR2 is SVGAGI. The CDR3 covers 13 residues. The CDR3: CASSSTLLDTQYF.

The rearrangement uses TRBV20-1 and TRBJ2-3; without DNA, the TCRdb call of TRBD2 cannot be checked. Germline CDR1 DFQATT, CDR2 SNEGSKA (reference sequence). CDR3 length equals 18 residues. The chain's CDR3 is CSVRGWLAGGPGTDTQYF.

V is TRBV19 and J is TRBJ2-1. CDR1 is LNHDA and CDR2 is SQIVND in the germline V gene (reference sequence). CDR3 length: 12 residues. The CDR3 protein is CASSISPGEQFF.

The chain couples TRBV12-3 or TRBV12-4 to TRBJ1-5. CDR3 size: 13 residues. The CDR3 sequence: CASSLEPNQPQHF.

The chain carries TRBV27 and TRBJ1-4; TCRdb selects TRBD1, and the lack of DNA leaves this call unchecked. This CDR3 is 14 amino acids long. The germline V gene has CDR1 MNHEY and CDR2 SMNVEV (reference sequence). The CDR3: CASRQGQGGEKLFF.

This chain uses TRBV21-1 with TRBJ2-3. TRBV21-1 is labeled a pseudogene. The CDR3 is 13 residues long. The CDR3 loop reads CASTHRRTDTQYF.

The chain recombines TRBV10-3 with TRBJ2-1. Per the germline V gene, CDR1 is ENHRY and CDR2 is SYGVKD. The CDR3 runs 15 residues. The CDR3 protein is CAISERQNSYNEQFF.

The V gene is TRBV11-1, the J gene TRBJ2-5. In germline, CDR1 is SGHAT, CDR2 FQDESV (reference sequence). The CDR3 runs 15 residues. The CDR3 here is CASSSLLGSSETQYF.

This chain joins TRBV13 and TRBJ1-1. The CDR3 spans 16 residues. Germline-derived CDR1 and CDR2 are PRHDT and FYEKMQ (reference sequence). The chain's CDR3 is CASSQSYREGNTEAFF.

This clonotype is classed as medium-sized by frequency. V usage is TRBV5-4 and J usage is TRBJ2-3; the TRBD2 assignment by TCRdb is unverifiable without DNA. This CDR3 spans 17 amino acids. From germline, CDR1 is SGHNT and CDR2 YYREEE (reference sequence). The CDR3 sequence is CASSLTSLAGVTDTQYF.

The CDR3 sequence: CASSLGRARAPGYNEQFF. This chain joins TRBV7-8 and TRBJ2-1; lacking DNA, the TRBD1 call made by TCRdb goes unchecked. CDR1 is SGHVS, CDR2 FQNEAQ, per germline. The CDR3 contains 18 residues.

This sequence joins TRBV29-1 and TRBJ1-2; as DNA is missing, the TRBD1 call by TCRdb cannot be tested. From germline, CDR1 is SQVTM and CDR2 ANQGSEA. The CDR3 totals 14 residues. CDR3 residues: CSVGTWTGTAGYTF.

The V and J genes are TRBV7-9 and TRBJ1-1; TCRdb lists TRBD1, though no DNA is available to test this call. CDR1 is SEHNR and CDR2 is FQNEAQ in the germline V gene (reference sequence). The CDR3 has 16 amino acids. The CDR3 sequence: CASNPGGKGLTTEAFF.

The CDR3 reads CASSLVSTEAFF. The rearrangement uses TRBV7-9 and TRBJ1-1. Germline V lookup: CDR1 SEHNR, CDR2 FQNEAQ (reference sequence). The CDR3 runs to 12 residues.

CDR3: CSAMGASHFEAFF. The gene calls are TRBV20-1 and TRBJ1-1; TCRdb picks TRBD1, but there is no DNA to check that call. Germline assignment: CDR1 DFQATT and CDR2 SNEGSKA (reference sequence). This CDR3 is built from 13 residues.

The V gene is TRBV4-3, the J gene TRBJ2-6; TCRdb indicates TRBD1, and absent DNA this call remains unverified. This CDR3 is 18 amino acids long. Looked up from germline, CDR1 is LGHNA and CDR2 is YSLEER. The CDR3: CASSQQETGVSGANVLTF.

This CDR3 is CASRREGDVPQHF. The genes are TRBV19 and TRBJ1-5. From germline, CDR1 is LNHDA and CDR2 SQIVND (reference sequence). This CDR3 has 13 residues.

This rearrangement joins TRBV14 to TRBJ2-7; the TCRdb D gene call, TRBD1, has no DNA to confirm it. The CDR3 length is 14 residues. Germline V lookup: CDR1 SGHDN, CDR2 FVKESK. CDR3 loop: CASSQGQGSYEQYF.

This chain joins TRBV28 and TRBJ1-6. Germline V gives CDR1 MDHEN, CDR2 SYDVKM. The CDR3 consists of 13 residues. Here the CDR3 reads CASSLTGLSPLHF.

The CDR3 sequence: CASSPGTVYGYTF. This sequence joins TRBV14 and TRBJ1-2; no DNA is available, so the TRBD1 call from TCRdb remains unchecked. This CDR3 has 13 amino acids. Per the germline V gene, CDR1 is SGHDN and CDR2 is FVKESK. The variable domain in full, with the rest retrieved from reference TRBV14 and TRBJ1-2, is EAGVTQFPSHSVIEKGQTVTLRCDPISGHDNLYWYRRVMGKEIKFLLHFVKESKQDESGMPNNRFLAERTGGTYSTLKVQPAELEDSGVYFCASSPGTVYGYTFGSGTRLTVV.

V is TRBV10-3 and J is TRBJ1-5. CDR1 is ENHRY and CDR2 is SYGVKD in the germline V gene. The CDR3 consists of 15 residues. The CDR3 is CAISDLEEINQPQHF.

This chain's CDR3 is CASSYWGGGRSYEQYF. The V call is TRBV6-5, the J call TRBJ2-7; there is no DNA to check the TCRdb D call of TRBD1. CDR3 size: 16 residues. CDR1 MNHEY and CDR2 SVGAGI come from the germline V gene.

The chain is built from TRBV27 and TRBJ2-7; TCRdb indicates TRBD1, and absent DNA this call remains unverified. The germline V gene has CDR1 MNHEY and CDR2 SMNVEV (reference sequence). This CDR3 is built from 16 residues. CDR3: CASSIVRQGGSYEQYF.

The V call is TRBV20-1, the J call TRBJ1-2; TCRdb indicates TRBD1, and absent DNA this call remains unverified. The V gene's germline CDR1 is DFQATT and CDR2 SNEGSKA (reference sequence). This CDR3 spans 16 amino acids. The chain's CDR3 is CSARSYREIANYGYTF.

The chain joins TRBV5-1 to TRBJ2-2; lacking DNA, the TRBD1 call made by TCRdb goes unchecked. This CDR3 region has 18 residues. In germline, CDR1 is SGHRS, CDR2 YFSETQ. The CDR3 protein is CASSSIDHGTGNTGELFF.

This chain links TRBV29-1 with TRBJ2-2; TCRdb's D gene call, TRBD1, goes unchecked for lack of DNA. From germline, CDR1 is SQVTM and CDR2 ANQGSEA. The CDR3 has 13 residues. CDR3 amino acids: CSGEGSYTGELFF.

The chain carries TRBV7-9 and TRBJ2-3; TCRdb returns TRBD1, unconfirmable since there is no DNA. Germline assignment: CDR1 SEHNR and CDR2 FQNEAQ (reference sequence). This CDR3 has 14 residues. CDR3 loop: CASSFGPTENTQYF.